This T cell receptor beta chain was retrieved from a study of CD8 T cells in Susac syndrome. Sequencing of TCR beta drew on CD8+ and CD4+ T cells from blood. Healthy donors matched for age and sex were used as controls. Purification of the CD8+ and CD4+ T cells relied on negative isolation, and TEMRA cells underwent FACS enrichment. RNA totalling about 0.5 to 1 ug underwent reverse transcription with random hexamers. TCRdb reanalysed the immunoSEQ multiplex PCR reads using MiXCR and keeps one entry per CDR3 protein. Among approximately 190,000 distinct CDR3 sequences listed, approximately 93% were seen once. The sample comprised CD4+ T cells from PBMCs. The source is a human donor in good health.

This CDR3 reads CSAQGMTGGLSYEQYF. DNA of the CDR3: TGCAGTGCTCAGGGGATGACAGGGGGCCTCTCCTACGAGCAGTACTTC. This chain joins TRBV20-1 and TRBJ2-7, with TRBD1 matching over 10 bases. CDR3 size: 16 residues. V lost 5 bases, J lost 0 bases, and 10 bases stayed unmatched. Germline V CDR1 and CDR2: DFQATT, SNEGSKA (reference sequence).